The 28 T cell receptor beta chains given below trace back to one sample, sequenced in a study of T and B cells in COVID-19 patients. Multiplex PCR with BIOMED2 TRB-A/B primer pools amplified TRB rearrangements. Using its own MiXCR run on the multiplex PCR reads, TCRdb lists one record per CDR3 protein. The data contain under 8,500 distinct CDR3 sequences, under 40% of them singletons. TRB was amplified from about 260-540 ng of blood genomic DNA. Sequencing was performed on blood. The receptors originated from a human donor who had recovered from COVID-19.

The CDR3 loop reads CATRDREETQYF. For the CDR3, the DNA is TGTGCCACCAGGGACAGGGAAGAGACCCAGTACTTC. The chain joins TRBV24-1 to TRBJ2-5; 8 bases fit TRBD1. With 7 bases clipped from V and 3 bases from J, the junction kept 0 bases outside the gene matches. The CDR3 consists of 12 residues. Germline values: CDR1 KGHDR, CDR2 SFDVKD.

This clonotype rates as medium-sized (0.01 to 0.1%). The genes are TRBV19 and TRBJ2-5, with D perhaps TRBD1 (5 bases). V shed 9 bases and J shed 0 bases, with 14 bases lying between them. Per the germline V gene, CDR1 is LNHDA and CDR2 is SQIVND (reference sequence). The CDR3 runs 14 residues. The CDR3 reads CARADRPYQETQYF. The CDR3 region has the DNA TGTGCCAGAGCCGACAGACCGTACCAAGAGACCCAGTACTTC.

By share, this clonotype counts as medium-sized. V usage is TRBV6-5 and J usage is TRBJ2-7; TRBD2 might be the D (6 bases). The germline V gene encodes CDR1 MNHEY and CDR2 SVGAGI. The CDR3 runs to 15 residues. The V gene lost 4 bases and the J gene lost 3 bases, with 16 bases spanning the gap. CDR3 nucleotides: TGTGCCAGCAGTTTCCTGGGGGGACCCCACTACGAGCAGTACTTC. As protein: CASSFLGGPHYEQYF.

The rearrangement links TRBV10-3 to TRBJ2-2, with D perhaps being TRBD1 or TRBD2 (6 bases each). Between the trimmed V and J ends, which lost 7 bases and 6 bases, there was a span of 12 bases. This CDR3 region has 13 residues. Germline V gene lookup returns CDR1 ENHRY and CDR2 SYGVKD. For the CDR3, the DNA is TGTGCCATCAAGGGGGGTGATCCCGGGGAGCTGTTTTTT. Protein product: CAIKGGDPGELFF.

The genes are TRBV6-1 and TRBJ2-7; 9 bases match TRBD1. Unmatched junction bases numbered 8, after V lost 1 base and J lost 4 bases. The CDR3 covers 16 residues. Germline CDR1 is MNHNS and CDR2 is SASEGT. The CDR3 loop reads CASSEDPGQGLYEQYF. The CDR3 bases are TGTGCCAGCAGTGAAGACCCGGGACAGGGATTGTACGAGCAGTACTTC.

The gene calls are TRBV24-1 and TRBJ2-7; D gene ambiguous. Trimming cost V 2 bases and J 3 bases, with 7 bases left between them. CDR1 is KGHDR and CDR2 is SFDVKD in the germline V gene. The CDR3 contains 13 residues. The CDR3 region has the DNA TGTGCCACCAGTGATTGTCGCTTCTACGAGCAGTACGTC. Its protein product is CATSDCRFYEQYV.

By sample share, this clonotype is medium-sized. The rearrangement uses TRBV5-5 and TRBJ2-1, with 13 bases matching TRBD2. CDR3 length: 15 amino acids. The germline V gene has CDR1 SGHKS and CDR2 YYEKEE (reference sequence). V lost 4 bases and J lost 8; bases outside the gene matches: 6. This CDR3 reads CASSKEGLAGHEQFF. As DNA, the CDR3 is TGTGCCAGCAGCAAAGAGGGACTAGCGGGGCATGAGCAGTTCTTC.

This clonotype counts as medium-sized. The chain uses TRBV29-1 and TRBJ2-6, with D unresolved. Germline V CDR1 and CDR2: SQVTM, ANQGSEA. V was cut by 3 bases and J by 0 bases, with 3 bases left in between. The CDR3 covers 13 residues. CDR3 sequence reads: CSVDSSGANVLTF. Here the CDR3 DNA reads TGCAGCGTTGACAGCTCTGGGGCCAACGTCCTGACTTTC.

This clonotype came up once. This chain joins TRBV20-1 and TRBJ2-5; D not certain. The CDR3 contains 10 residues. The V gene's germline CDR1 is DFQATT and CDR2 SNEGSKA (reference sequence). V was shortened by 3 bases and J by 5 bases, with 4 bases between the two germline ends. CDR3 region: CSASVETQYF. CDR3 DNA: TGCAGTGCTAGTGTGGAGACCCAGTACTTC.

V is TRBV6-1 and J is TRBJ2-3; 7 bases match TRBD2. The CDR3 has 13 residues. Germline CDR1 and CDR2: MNHNS and SASEGT. The V segment lost 8 bases and the J segment 4 bases; nucleotides outside the gene matches: 6. CDR3 in DNA: TGTGCCAGCCTCCAGAGCGGGGCAGATACGCAGTATTTT. Protein sequence: CASLQSGADTQYF.

This rearrangement joins TRBV5-1 to TRBJ2-7; 10 bases map to TRBD1. Trimming removed 4 bases from V and 2 bases from J; junction bases left unmatched: 9. In germline, CDR1 is SGHRS, CDR2 YFSETQ. The length of the CDR3 is 16 residues. CDR3 in amino acids: CASSTGQGRLAYEQYF. In nucleotides, the CDR3 is TGCGCCAGCAGCACGGGACAGGGGAGATTGGCCTACGAGCAGTACTTC.

Notes on this clonotype: Given a much more abundant clone one base away, this may be a read error. This rearrangement joins TRBV6-5 to TRBJ2-7; 7 bases fit TRBD1. Germline CDR1 is MNHEY and CDR2 is SVGAGI. J gave up 7 bases and V 8 bases, and 14 bases lay outside the gene matches. There are 14 residues in the CDR3. The CDR3, as DNA: TGTGCCAGCGCCGTGACAGGGACGTACAATGAGCAGTACTTC. This translates into CASAVTGTYNEQYF.

The chain carries TRBV11-3 and TRBJ2-7; 12 positions match TRBD1. The CDR3 has 15 amino acids. J gave up 5 bases and V 4 bases, and 6 bases lay outside the gene matches. Germline V gene lookup returns CDR1 SGHNT and CDR2 YENEEA. CDR3 amino acids: CASSSGTGGMDEQYF. DNA of the CDR3: TGTGCCAGCAGCTCCGGGACAGGGGGCATGGACGAGCAGTACTTC.

The genes are TRBV20-1 and TRBJ1-6; 9 nucleotides align to TRBD1. The CDR3 consists of 15 residues. Unmatched junction bases numbered 9, after V lost 5 bases and J lost 7 bases. Germline-derived CDR1 and CDR2 are DFQATT and SNEGSKA (reference sequence). CDR3 DNA: TGCAGTGCTCGGACAGGGGCGGGGGAGAATTCACCCCTCCACTTT. Its protein is CSARTGAGENSPLHF.

In regard to this clonotype: A read error may account for a junction end that differs from germline. CDR3 protein: CASSQDIGSFNEQFF. In DNA, the CDR3 is TGCGCCAGCAGCCAAGATATCGGCTCCTTCAATGAGCAGTTCTTC. This sequence joins TRBV4-3 and TRBJ2-1; no clear D gene. The germline CDR1 and CDR2 sequences are LGHNA and YSLEER. The CDR3 spans 15 residues.

This CDR3 is CASSFAQLYEQYF. The CDR3 DNA follows: TGTGCCAGCAGCTTTGCACAGCTCTACGAGCAGTACTTC. The chain has TRBV7-9 and TRBJ2-7; D is ambiguous. The germline V gene encodes CDR1 SEHNR and CDR2 FQNEAQ (reference sequence). CDR3 size: 13 residues. With 3 bases removed from V and 3 bases from J, the gap between germline ends came to 9 bases. The full variable domain, completed using reference TRBV7-9 and TRBJ2-7, is DTGVSQNPRHKITKRGQNVTFRCDPISEHNRLYWYRQTLGQGPEFLTYFQNEAQLEKSRLLSDRFSAERPKGSFSTLEIQRTEQGDSAMYLCASSFAQLYEQYFGPGTRLTVT.

V is TRBV6-2 or TRBV6-3 and J is TRBJ2-1, with D maybe TRBD1 (8 bases). The V gene lost 4 bases and the J gene lost 1 base, with 20 bases spanning the gap. The CDR3 is 18 amino acids. Looked up from germline, CDR1 is MNHEY and CDR2 is SVGEGT. CDR3 residues: CASSLVFTGGVSYNEQFF. CDR3 coding DNA: TGTGCCAGCAGTTTGGTTTTTACAGGGGGGGTTTCCTACAATGAGCAGTTCTTC.

As concerns this clonotype: One junction end disagrees with the germline gene, perhaps due to a read error. V and J are TRBV5-1 and TRBJ2-6; D is undetermined. CDR3 length: 15 residues. Germline CDR1 is SGHRS and CDR2 is YFSETQ. The DNA of the CDR3 is TGTGCCAGCAGCCACCGGCACTCTGGGGCCAACGTCCTGACTTTC. Translation: CASSHRHSGANVLTF.

The rearrangement joins TRBV20-1 to TRBJ1-2, with a possible D match to TRBD1 (5 bases). The CDR3 loop spans 14 amino acids. Germline V gene data show CDR1 as DFQATT and CDR2 as SNEGSKA (reference sequence). V lost 4 bases and J 8 bases, leaving 20 bases between the germline ends. The CDR3 protein is CSATHWGGSGGYTF. As DNA, the CDR3 is TGCAGTGCTACCCATTGGGGGGGGTCGGGGGGCTACACCTTC.

The chain recombines TRBV6-4 with TRBJ2-2; TRBD2 matches at 11 bases. This CDR3 has 14 amino acids. Germline values: CDR1 MRHNA, CDR2 SNTAGT. The V gene end was trimmed by 6 bases and the J gene end by 5 bases; junction bases not matched to a gene: 2. The CDR3, as DNA: TGTGCCAGCAGGCTAGCGGGGGGTACCGGGGAGCTGTTTTTT. Translating it yields CASRLAGGTGELFF.

This clonotype was detected only a few times. The rearrangement links TRBV19 to TRBJ1-1; D gene unclear. The V gene's germline CDR1 is LNHDA and CDR2 SQIVND (reference sequence). The CDR3 covers 14 residues. The germline V and J ends were trimmed by 7 bases and 4 bases, with 16 bases remaining between them. CDR3 coding DNA: TGTGCCAGTATACCCCTCGGCAGGAGCACTGAAGCTTTCTTT. As protein: CASIPLGRSTEAFF.

V usage is TRBV12-3 or TRBV12-4 and J usage is TRBJ2-3; 13 nucleotides agree with TRBD2. The CDR3 has 14 residues. The trim removed 8 bases at V and 3 bases at J, leaving 2 bases unmatched. The CDR3 bases are TGTGCCAGCCTGGGACTAGCGGGGACAGATACGCAGTATTTT. Amino acid sequence: CASLGLAGTDTQYF.

The chain carries TRBV20-1 and TRBJ2-7; TRBD2 matches 9 bases. The V gene's germline CDR1 is DFQATT and CDR2 SNEGSKA (reference sequence). The CDR3 is 12 residues long. The CDR3 is CIPSGATYEQYV. In DNA form, the CDR3 reads TGCATCCCTAGCGGGGCAACCTACGAGCAGTACGTC.

The chain couples TRBV7-6 to TRBJ2-1, with TRBD1 as a possible D gene (6 bases). The CDR3 contains 14 residues. V dropped 2 bases and J dropped 6 bases, with 11 bases sitting between them. Looked up from germline, CDR1 is SGHVS and CDR2 is FNYEAQ. The CDR3: CASSLRTDFNEQFF. In DNA, the CDR3 is TGTGCCAGCAGCTTACGGACAGACTTCAATGAGCAGTTCTTC.

In this sample, this clonotype turned up a few times. J is TRBJ1-1 and V is TRBV11-1; D perhaps matches TRBD1 (6 bases). This CDR3 region has 15 residues. Deletions cut 5 bases from V and 1 base from J, with 14 bases between. CDR1 and CDR2 from the germline V gene are SGHAT and FQDESV (reference sequence). The CDR3 DNA is TGTGCCAGCAGCCGAGGGGGGGGCGGGAACACTGAAGCTTTCTTT. Translated, it gives CASSRGGGGNTEAFF.

The V and J genes are TRBV7-9 and TRBJ2-3; TRBD2 aligns across 10 bases. Looked up from germline, CDR1 is SEHNR and CDR2 is FQNEAQ (reference sequence). Germline trimming cut 5 bases from V and 6 bases from J; bases unmatched to any gene: 11. The CDR3 loop spans 16 amino acids. CDR3 residues: CASSVSGGPGRDTQYF. The CDR3 DNA follows: TGTGCCAGCAGCGTTAGCGGGGGGCCCGGGAGGGATACGCAGTATTTT.

This chain uses TRBV6-2 or TRBV6-3 with TRBJ1-5, with 9 bases fitting TRBD1. Germline-derived CDR1 and CDR2 are MNHEY and SVGEGT. The CDR3 has 15 amino acids. V dropped 6 bases and J dropped 6; count of bases not matched to a gene: 9. The CDR3: CASSPGTGIRQPQHF. CDR3 DNA sequence: TGTGCCAGCAGCCCCGGGACAGGGATTCGTCAGCCCCAGCATTTT.

The chain is built from TRBV6-2 or TRBV6-3 and TRBJ1-5, with D perhaps matching TRBD1 (6 bases). The CDR3 consists of 16 residues. Looked up from germline, CDR1 is MNHEY and CDR2 is SVGEGT. The V and J ends lost 6 bases and 0 bases respectively, with 15 bases between them. CDR3 amino acids: CASSQKGVYSNQPQHF. CDR3 nucleotides: TGTGCCAGCAGCCAAAAGGGGGTGTATAGCAATCAGCCCCAGCATTTT.